This TCR beta chain was documented in a study of shared clonotypes between healthy human individuals. Germline V gene lookup returns CDR1 SGHRS and CDR2 YFSETQ. The CDR3 runs to 14 residues. Profiling relied on immunoSEQ multiplex PCR, and the TCRdb table lists in-frame clones only, not all of them. The sample contains a few million clones, approximately 93% of which appear only once. As concerns this clone: An end of the junction differs from the germline gene, which may be a read error.

The sequenced material came from naive CD4+ T cells from PBMCs. Described subset: CD45RA+ positively selected. The receptor was derived from a man younger than 30 in good health. Some clones in this sample may be carry-over from other donors' samples. This chain connects TRBV5-1 to TRBJ2-3, with D tentatively TRBD1 or TRBD2 (5 bases each). Here the CDR3 DNA reads TGCGCCAGCAGATTGGGACGGAGCACAGATACGCAGTATTTT. Residues: CASRLGRSTDTQYF.